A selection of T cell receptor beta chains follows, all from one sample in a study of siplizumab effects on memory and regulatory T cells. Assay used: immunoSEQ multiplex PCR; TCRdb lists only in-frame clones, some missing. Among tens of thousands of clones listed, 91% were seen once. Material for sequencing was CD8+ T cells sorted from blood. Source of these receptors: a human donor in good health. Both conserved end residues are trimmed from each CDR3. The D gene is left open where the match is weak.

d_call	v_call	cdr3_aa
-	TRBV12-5	ASGLRAYNEQF
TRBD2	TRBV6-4	ASSASGGADTQY
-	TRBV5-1	ASSLAKATEAF
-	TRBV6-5	ASRNYEQY
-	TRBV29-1	SVGSPRAF
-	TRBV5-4	ASSPWPGESYEQY
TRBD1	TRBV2	ASRAPRGRENTEAF
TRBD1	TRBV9	ASSVGQGITGELF
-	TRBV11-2	ASSFSYGGEAF
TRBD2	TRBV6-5	ASRSTSGSYYEQY
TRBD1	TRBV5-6	ASSPYIQGNTQY